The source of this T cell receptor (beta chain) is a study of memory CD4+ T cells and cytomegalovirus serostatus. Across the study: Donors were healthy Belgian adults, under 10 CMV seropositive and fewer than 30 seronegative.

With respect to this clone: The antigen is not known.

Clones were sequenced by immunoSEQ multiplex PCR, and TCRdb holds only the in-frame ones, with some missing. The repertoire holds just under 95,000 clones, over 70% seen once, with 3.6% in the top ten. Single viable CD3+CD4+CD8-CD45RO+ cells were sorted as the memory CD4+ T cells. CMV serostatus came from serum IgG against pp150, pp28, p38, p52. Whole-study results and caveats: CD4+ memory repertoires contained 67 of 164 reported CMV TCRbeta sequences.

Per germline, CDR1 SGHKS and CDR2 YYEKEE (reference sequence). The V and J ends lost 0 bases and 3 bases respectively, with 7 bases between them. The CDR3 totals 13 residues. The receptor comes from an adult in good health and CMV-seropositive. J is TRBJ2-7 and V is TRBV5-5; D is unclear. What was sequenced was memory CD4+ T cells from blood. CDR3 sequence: CASSLDRHYEQYF. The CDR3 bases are TGTGCCAGCAGCTTGGACAGACACTACGAGCAGTACTTC.